This T cell receptor (beta chain) came from a study of graft-versus-host responses after intestinal transplantation. General study findings and limits: Some patients had graft-donor T cell macrochimerism, and their allografts showed high graft-versus-host to host-versus-graft clonal ratios. GvH clone levels peaked in circulation, and this peak was associated with early post-transplant HvG declines.

Sequencing used immunoSEQ multiplex PCR; TCRdb keeps in-frame clones, though not all of them. The table lists just under 100,000 clones, over 75% of them singletons, with about 16% in the top ten. Comments on this clone: Its antigen is not identified.

The germline gives CDR1 SGDLS, CDR2 YYNGEE. With 3 bases removed from V and 1 base from J, the gap between germline ends came to 7 bases. The CDR3 totals 13 residues. This sample comprised PBMCs, obtained around 450 days after intestinal transplant. This chain uses TRBV9 with TRBJ1-1; D gene uncertain. The TCR originated in a human patient who received an intestinal transplant, so some T cells may come from the graft donor. Here the CDR3 reads CASSAGKNTEAFF. The CDR3 DNA reads TGTGCCAGCAGCGCGGGGAAGAACACTGAAGCTTTCTTT.